The rows below give T cell receptor beta chains drawn from one sample of a study of T cell changes during pregnancy in multiple sclerosis. Profiled with immunoSEQ multiplex PCR; TCRdb holds only in-frame clones, not every one. This table holds about 68,000 clones, roughly 89% found once. The sequences come from peripheral blood, collected after pregnancy. These TCRs come from a female donor in good health, enrolled as a control in a pregnancy study. Each CDR3 is given with its conserved first and last residue. A D gene is named only where the DNA matches it firmly. Only part of the rows carry a size: once, few, many, or a class if the clone is expanded.

j_gene	d_gene	v_gene	abundance	CDR3aa	CDR3nt
TRBJ2-7	TRBD1	TRBV25-1	-	CASSESNRGHYEQYF	TGTGCCAGCAGTGAATCTAACAGGGGGCATTACGAGCAGTACTTC
TRBJ2-7	TRBD2	TRBV28	once	CASSSSHPIGLARPYEQYF	TGTGCCAGCAGTTCCTCTCACCCGATAGGACTAGCGAGACCCTACGAGCAGTACTTC
TRBJ2-3	TRBD2	TRBV6-5	-	CASSPLADTDTQYF	TGTGCCAGCAGCCCGCTAGCGGACACAGATACGCAGTATTTT
TRBJ2-3	-	TRBV6-6	-	CASRPQETLSTDTQYF	TGTGCCAGCAGACCTCAGGAAACCCTGAGCACAGATACGCAGTATTTT
TRBJ1-3	-	TRBV6-5	-	CASSGGGPANTIYF	TGTGCCAGCAGCGGGGGTGGACCGGCAAACACCATATATTTT
TRBJ1-6	TRBD1	TRBV11-3	-	CASSLGTGGSPLHF	TGTGCCAGCAGCCTCGGGACAGGGGGTTCACCCCTCCACTTT
TRBJ2-7	TRBD2	TRBV7-2	-	CASSSTSGGAYEQYF	TGTGCCAGCAGCTCAACTAGCGGGGGGGCCTACGAGCAGTACTTC
TRBJ2-3	TRBD2	TRBV5-1	-	CASSLRGRSGGTFRDTQYF	TGCGCCAGCAGCTTGCGGGGGCGCAGCGGGGGTACGTTTAGAGATACGCAGTATTTT
TRBJ2-7	-	TRBV7-9	-	CASTSDTSYEQYF	TGTGCCAGCACCTCAGACACCTCCTACGAGCAGTACTTC
TRBJ2-1	-	TRBV19	-	CASSLDSVEDEQFF	TGTGCCAGTAGCCTGGATAGCGTGGAGGATGAGCAGTTCTTC
TRBJ2-7	-	TRBV27	-	CASSLGGDSEQYF	TGTGCCAGCAGCCTGGGGGGAGACTCCGAGCAGTACTTC
TRBJ1-2	TRBD1	TRBV9	-	CASSPDRASEGYTF	TGTGCCAGCAGCCCGGACAGGGCAAGTGAGGGCTACACCTTC
TRBJ1-5	-	TRBV29-1	-	CSGSQAQPQHF	TGCAGCGGGTCACAGGCTCAGCCCCAGCATTTT
TRBJ2-5	TRBD2	TRBV5-1	-	CASSLSRGGAGETQYF	TGCGCCAGCAGCTTGTCCCGCGGGGGGGCCGGAGAGACCCAGTACTTC
TRBJ2-1	TRBD2	TRBV5-1	-	CASSLIGSGEVNEQFF	TGCGCCAGCAGCTTGATCGGTAGCGGGGAAGTCAATGAGCAGTTCTTC
TRBJ2-1	-	TRBV9	-	CASSPQGHVNNEQFF	TGTGCCAGCAGCCCCCAGGGACACGTAAACAATGAGCAGTTCTTC
TRBJ2-3	TRBD2	TRBV29-1	-	CSVPRAGGSTDTQYF	TGCAGCGTTCCCCGGGCGGGAGGAAGCACAGATACGCAGTATTTT
TRBJ1-2	-	TRBV6-6	-	CASRDGGTPIAFGYTF	TGTGCCAGCAGGGACGGGGGGACTCCAATAGCATTTGGCTACACCTTC
TRBJ2-3	TRBD2	TRBV27	-	CASSPLAGVGTDTQYF	TGTGCCAGCAGTCCACTAGCGGGAGTTGGCACAGATACGCAGTATTTT
TRBJ2-7	-	TRBV7-8	-	CASSPQGMGEQYF	TGTGCCAGCAGCCCACAGGGTATGGGCGAGCAGTACTTC
TRBJ2-7	-	TRBV5-6	-	CASSYPTDYEQYF	TGTGCCAGCAGCTACCCGACAGACTACGAGCAGTACTTC
TRBJ2-7	TRBD2	TRBV6-6	-	CAGTTTSGSSYEQYF	TGTGCCGGCACTACGACTAGCGGGAGCTCCTACGAGCAGTACTTC
TRBJ1-6	TRBD1	TRBV30	-	CAWSVRGQGTSPLHF	TGTGCCTGGAGTGTAAGGGGACAGGGGACTTCACCCCTCCACTTT
TRBJ1-1	TRBD1	TRBV11-3	-	CASSSKQGADTEAFF	TGTGCCAGCAGCTCTAAACAGGGGGCGGACACTGAAGCTTTCTTT
TRBJ2-1	TRBD2	TRBV6-6	-	CASTRGGPLNNEQFF	TGTGCCAGCACCCGGGGGGGGCCTTTAAACAATGAGCAGTTCTTC
TRBJ1-1	TRBD1	TRBV7-9	few	CASRPDRGGRAFF	TGTGCCAGCAGACCCGACAGGGGTGGAAGGGCTTTCTTT
TRBJ1-2	TRBD1	TRBV6-1	-	CASRDRVGTYYGYTF	TGTGCCAGCAGGGACAGGGTGGGGACCTACTATGGCTACACCTTC
TRBJ2-1	TRBD2	TRBV9	-	CASSPPGLAYNNEQFF	TGTGCCAGCAGCCCGCCCGGACTAGCGTACAACAATGAGCAGTTCTTC
TRBJ2-1	TRBD2	TRBV7-8	-	CASSLSGRANEQFF	TGTGCCAGCAGCCTTAGCGGGAGGGCGAATGAGCAGTTCTTC
TRBJ1-1	-	TRBV14	few	CASSHGDRPIGAFF	TGTGCCAGCAGCCATGGCGACAGACCGATTGGAGCTTTCTTT
TRBJ2-5	TRBD2	TRBV4-3	-	CASSQLGGGRGQETQYF	TGCGCCAGCAGCCAACTCGGGGGAGGGCGAGGGCAAGAGACCCAGTACTTC
TRBJ2-3	-	TRBV2	-	CASSEGKQYTDTQYF	TGTGCCAGCAGTGAAGGTAAACAGTACACAGATACGCAGTATTTT
TRBJ2-3	TRBD2	TRBV10-3	-	CAISEFSGGTPTDTQYF	TGTGCCATCAGTGAGTTCAGCGGGGGGACCCCCACAGATACGCAGTATTTT
TRBJ1-1	-	TRBV5-1	-	CASSFGQTETEAFF	TGCGCCAGCAGCTTTGGGCAAACAGAGACTGAAGCTTTCTTT
TRBJ1-2	-	TRBV28	-	CASSSGPSLTVYGYTF	TGTGCCAGCAGTTCAGGTCCGTCGCTGACAGTATATGGCTACACCTTC
TRBJ2-4	-	TRBV7-2	once	CASSLRLAKNIQYF	TGTGCCAGCAGCTTGCGGTTAGCCAAAAACATTCAGTACTTC
TRBJ2-2	-	TRBV29-1	-	CSAQETGELFF	TGCAGCGCGCAGGAAACCGGGGAGCTGTTTTTT
TRBJ1-4	-	TRBV10-2	-	CASTGHLNEKLFF	TGCGCCAGCACCGGACACCTTAATGAAAAACTGTTTTTT
TRBJ2-1	TRBD2	TRBV27	-	CASSPRLAGDEQFF	TGTGCCAGCAGCCCCAGACTAGCGGGGGATGAGCAGTTCTTC
TRBJ2-1	TRBD2	TRBV10-3	-	CAISDRGGRATEQFF	TGTGCCATCAGTGACCGGGGCGGGAGGGCCACTGAGCAGTTCTTC
TRBJ1-2	TRBD1	TRBV19	-	CASSMDRAKNYGYTF	TGTGCCAGTAGTATGGACAGGGCTAAAAACTATGGCTACACCTTC
TRBJ2-2	TRBD2	TRBV18	once	CASSPRVSGGDTGELFF	TGTGCCAGCTCACCCAGAGTAAGCGGGGGTGACACCGGGGAGCTGTTTTTT
TRBJ1-4	-	TRBV28	-	CASKGSPAEGKLFF	TGTGCCAGCAAAGGAAGTCCGGCGGAGGGAAAACTGTTTTTT
TRBJ2-7	-	TRBV28	-	CASSSPFGGRPYEQYF	TGTGCCAGCAGTTCCCCCTTTGGGGGGAGGCCCTACGAGCAGTACTTC
TRBJ1-2	TRBD1	TRBV10-3	-	CAAKPGQIYGYTF	TGTGCCGCCAAACCGGGACAGATCTATGGCTACACCTTC
TRBJ2-5	-	TRBV30	-	CAWRIQPQETQYF	TGTGCCTGGAGGATACAGCCCCAAGAGACCCAGTACTTC
TRBJ2-2	-	TRBV7-2	-	CASSLGGGATGELFF	TGTGCCAGCAGCTTAGGAGGGGGGGCCACCGGGGAGCTGTTTTTT
TRBJ2-1	TRBD2	TRBV5-8	-	CASSSLAGGSSYNEQFF	TGTGCCAGCAGCTCCCTAGCGGGAGGGAGCTCCTACAATGAGCAGTTCTTC
TRBJ2-7	TRBD2	TRBV28	-	CASRAGVGGREQYF	TGTGCCAGCAGAGCGGGAGTTGGGGGTCGAGAGCAGTACTTC
TRBJ2-1	-	TRBV7-9	-	CASRSGDNNEQFF	TGTGCCAGCAGGAGCGGGGACAACAATGAGCAGTTCTTC
TRBJ2-3	TRBD2	TRBV7-9	-	CASSFLAGVTDTQYF	TGTGCCAGCAGCTTTCTAGCGGGAGTCACAGATACGCAGTATTTT
TRBJ2-7	TRBD2	TRBV6-5	-	CASHGTSGKYEQYF	TGTGCCAGCCATGGGACTAGCGGGAAGTACGAGCAGTACTTC
TRBJ2-7	TRBD1	TRBV6-1	-	CASSEVLGQGPAEQYF	TGTGCCAGCAGTGAAGTTCTGGGACAGGGGCCTGCCGAGCAGTACTTC